The TCR beta chain described here comes from a study of PD-1 blockade in classical Hodgkin lymphoma. The study, taken as a whole, reports: Patients who initiated nivolumab within 1 year of ASCT were excluded. Baseline diversity was lower in partial responders and progressors than complete responders.

As concerns this clone: Its antigen remains unknown.

Autologous stem cell transplantation was followed by relapse in every patient, and brentuximab vedotin exposure varied. Best response was recorded as complete response, partial response or progressive disease. Trimming removed 4 bases at V and 1 base at J, with 21 bases between. Germline V lookup: CDR1 SGHNT, CDR2 YYREEE (reference sequence). The CDR3 has 18 amino acids. Sequenced by immunoSEQ multiplex PCR; TCRdb stores in-frame clones only, minus some. The sample lists tens of thousands of clones, about 92% occurring once. This sequence originates from a human donor with classical Hodgkin lymphoma. The sequencing here drew on peripheral blood mononuclear cells (PBMCs), taken at baseline. The chain employs TRBV5-4 and TRBJ2-1; no clear D gene. The CDR3 loop reads CASSPSPQDVRSYNEQFF. The CDR3 coding sequence is TGTGCCAGCAGCCCCTCACCCCAGGACGTCAGGTCCTACAATGAGCAGTTCTTC.